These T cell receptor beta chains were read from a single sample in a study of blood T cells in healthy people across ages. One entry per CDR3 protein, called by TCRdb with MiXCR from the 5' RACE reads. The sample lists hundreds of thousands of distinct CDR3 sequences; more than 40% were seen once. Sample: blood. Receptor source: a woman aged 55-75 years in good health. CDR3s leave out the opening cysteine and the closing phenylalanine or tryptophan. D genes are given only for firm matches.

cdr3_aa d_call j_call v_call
ASSPGGAGAYEQY TRBD2 . TRBV28
ACRTITYEQY . . TRBV30
ASSLKSGALTYNEQF . TRBJ2-1 TRBV7-9
ASSPTGGISYEQY . TRBJ2-7 TRBV18
ASSLSQTLETQY . TRBJ2-5 TRBV28
ASSRTNELDEQF . TRBJ2-1 TRBV5-5
ASSLEDTQETQY . TRBJ2-5 TRBV5-1
ASSLGGLRGGGGTDTQY . TRBJ2-3 TRBV27
ASSFKTNEQY . TRBJ2-5 TRBV7-2
SAEMEAPGPSRYEQY . TRBJ2-7 TRBV29-1
SGEGIIEAF . TRBJ1-1 TRBV29-1
ASSTGLAGPPGGTDTQY TRBD2 TRBJ2-3 TRBV5-1
ASSTQGSYGYT TRBD1 TRBJ1-2 TRBV4-1
ASSRPGQGSEKLF TRBD1 TRBJ1-4 TRBV4-1
SATYREETQY . TRBJ2-5 TRBV20-1
ATTTSGEQF TRBD2 TRBJ2-1 TRBV3-1
SATPSARVDEQF . TRBJ2-1 TRBV20-1
ASSRTDGYEQY . TRBJ2-7 TRBV12-3/TRBV12-4
ASSQTDPRGTDTQY . TRBJ2-3 TRBV4-2
SVGRGGGGYT . TRBJ1-2 TRBV29-1
SAMDGRAPTDTQY TRBD2 TRBJ2-3 TRBV20-1
ASSLATYKNIQY . TRBJ2-4 TRBV4-2
ASSRTSMPTDTQY TRBD2 TRBJ2-3 TRBV27
SVGAGASADTQY . TRBJ2-3 TRBV29-1
SASIAVYEQY . TRBJ2-7 TRBV20-1
ASSILVGNEQF . TRBJ2-1 TRBV5-1
ASSFGRENTGELF . TRBJ2-2 TRBV5-6
ASRDRKGNEQY . TRBJ2-7 TRBV7-2
ASSLGRGTATNEKLF . TRBJ1-4 TRBV5-1
ATSRGRGEETQY TRBD1 TRBJ2-5 TRBV24-1
ASSPGAGQHEQY . . TRBV7-2
ASSLEGWGQRAYEQY . TRBJ2-7 TRBV7-2
ASSEPGAALNEQY . TRBJ2-7 TRBV2
SAPETGDDTDTQY TRBD1 TRBJ2-3 TRBV20-1
ASRRGQGNEQY TRBD1 . TRBV6-5
ASTRTSPTGELF TRBD2 TRBJ2-2 TRBV5-1
SAGWFDRGREDTQY TRBD1 TRBJ2-3 TRBV20-1
ASSRGQGRNNEQF TRBD1 TRBJ2-1 TRBV11-3
ASRGDSLYNEQF TRBD1 TRBJ2-1 TRBV5-1
ASSENRGANQPQH . TRBJ1-5 TRBV25-1
ASSQIGGGDNEQY . TRBJ2-7 TRBV4-2